This T cell receptor beta chain was sequenced during a study of shared clonotypes between healthy human individuals. Study overall: The study used three CD4 naive, three CD4 memory, two CD8 naive and one CD8 memory plate per donor.

The study, taken as a whole, reports: Generally, naive subsets came out with larger estimated richness than memory subsets.

In the naive CD8 group, cells lacked CD45RO and were positively selected for CCR7, so terminally differentiated effector memory CD45RA+ cells were left out. In regard to this clone: Its matching antigen is unknown.

Germline V CDR1 and CDR2: MGHRA, YSYEKL. This CDR3 region has 14 residues. Trimming removed 0 bases from V and 3 bases from J, with 9 bases in between. The genomic DNA of each subset was split evenly across several immunoSEQ plates. Here immunoSEQ multiplex PCR was the method, and the copy in TCRdb shows in-frame clones only, minus some. This table holds about 2.1 million clones, approximately 94% found once. Sequencing was done on a sample of naive CD8+ T cells from PBMCs. The sequence was collected from a man between 18 and 35 years old in good health. Some clones in this sample may be carry-over from other donors' samples. V is TRBV4-1 and J is TRBJ2-7; D is uncertain. CDR3 amino acids: CASSQDAASYEQYF. CDR3 DNA: TGCGCCAGCAGCCAAGATGCGGCGAGCTACGAGCAGTACTTC.